This TCR beta chain comes out of a study of blood T cell repertoires in COVID-19. Turning to the study itself: Samples of COVID-19 (acute and convalescent) were obtained from the United States, Italy and Spain. T cells, B-cell-depleted T cells, or PBMCs supplied cDNA or gDNA.

Source study methods: Estimated nucleated cell counts came from reference gene primer amplification. Sequenced by immunoSEQ multiplex PCR; TCRdb stores in-frame clones only, minus some. V and J calls and clone size are those listed in that table; D and trimming were worked out from the DNA. Here the sample spans around 270,000 clones, about 89% being singletons. The sequence was collected from a middle-aged man with acute or convalescent COVID-19. The sequencing input was peripheral blood.

Here the CDR3 reads CAISEGEAGNTIYF. DNA for the CDR3: TGTGCCATCAGTGAAGGGGAGGCTGGAAACACCATATATTTT. The genes are TRBV10-3 and TRBJ1-3; tentatively, D is TRBD1 (5 bases). The CDR3 consists of 14 residues. Germline V gives CDR1 ENHRY, CDR2 SYGVKD. The V end was cut by 3 bases, the J end by 2 bases, with 8 bases between.